The next 14 T cell receptor beta chains were all read from a single sample in a study of cytomegalovirus exposure and HLA in healthy donors. PCR primers comprised 60 Vbeta and 13 Jbeta primers. Sequenced by immunoSEQ multiplex PCR; TCRdb stores in-frame clones only, minus some. The sample shows about 140,000 clones, around 86% of them seen only once. The material sequenced was PBMCs. Receptor source: a female donor in good health and CMV-seronegative.

The chain carries TRBV27 and TRBJ2-3, with D unresolved. This CDR3 is 15 amino acids long. Trimming shortened V by 1 base and J by 3 bases, and 11 bases separated the two germline ends. The germline V gene has CDR1 MNHEY and CDR2 SMNVEV (reference sequence). The CDR3 DNA sequence: TGTGCCAGCAGTTTATGGGCAGGCGAGACAGATACGCAGTATTTT. Protein sequence: CASSLWAGETDTQYF.

The J gene is TRBJ1-4, the V gene TRBV2; tentatively, D is TRBD1 (6 bases). The CDR3 has 17 amino acids. Germline V gene sequence: CDR1 SNHLY, CDR2 FYNNEI. V was cut by 5 bases and J by 1 base, with 17 bases left in between. DNA of the CDR3: TGTGCCAGCAGTCAGAGACAGGCGAGGGGAACTAATGAAAAACTGTTTTTT. This gives the protein CASSQRQARGTNEKLFF.

The gene calls are TRBV6-4 and TRBJ2-2, with 9 nucleotides matching TRBD2. V trimming: 3 bases; J trimming: 1 base; junction bases outside the gene matches: 0. Germline V gene sequence: CDR1 MRHNA, CDR2 SNTAGT. This CDR3 has 15 amino acids. The CDR3 bases are TGTGCCAGCAGTGAACTAGCGGGGAACACCGGGGAGCTGTTTTTT. Translated, it gives CASSELAGNTGELFF.

The chain couples TRBV5-1 to TRBJ2-7; 8 nucleotides match TRBD1. This CDR3 comprises 16 residues. J was trimmed by 7 bases and V by 0 bases; bases with no gene match: 12. Germline V lookup: CDR1 SGHRS, CDR2 YFSETQ. CDR3 amino acids: CASSLAPDRDRGEQYF. CDR3 in DNA: TGCGCCAGCAGCTTGGCCCCGGACAGGGATAGGGGGGAGCAGTACTTC.

The rearrangement joins TRBV28 to TRBJ2-7; D is unresolved. CDR1 is MDHEN, CDR2 SYDVKM, per germline. CDR3 length: 12 amino acids. Trimming shortened V by 5 bases and J by 3 bases, and 8 bases separated the two germline ends. As DNA, the CDR3 is TGTGCCAGCAGTCGTGGAGACTACGAGCAGTACTTC. Translating it yields CASSRGDYEQYF.

The rearrangement links TRBV30 to TRBJ2-7; 8 nucleotides match TRBD2. Trimming took 0 bases from V and 4 from J; bases not matched to a gene: 5. CDR1 and CDR2 (germline): GTSNPN, SVGIG (reference sequence). This CDR3 has 14 amino acids. The CDR3 DNA follows: TGTGCCTGGAGTGTAGGGAGCGGGAGTTACGAGCAGTACTTC. Its translation: CAWSVGSGSYEQYF.

This sequence joins TRBV7-9 and TRBJ2-7, with a tentative D call TRBD2 (7 bases). The V and J ends lost 4 bases and 3 bases respectively, with 16 bases between them. The CDR3 runs to 15 residues. Germline CDR1 and CDR2: SEHNR and FQNEAQ (reference sequence). The CDR3 protein is CASSSEGGPFYEQYF. For the CDR3, the DNA is TGTGCCAGCAGCTCTGAGGGGGGGCCCTTCTACGAGCAGTACTTC.

The V and J genes are TRBV6-1 and TRBJ2-3, with D tentatively TRBD1 (7 bases). Germline V lookup: CDR1 MNHNS, CDR2 SASEGT. V was shortened by 4 bases and J by 3 bases, with 20 bases between the two germline ends. This CDR3 is 17 amino acids long. This CDR3 reads CASSGLTGAGRTDTQYF. The CDR3 bases are TGTGCCAGCAGTGGGCTTACAGGGGCGGGAAGGACAGATACGCAGTATTTT.

The rearrangement uses TRBV6-1 and TRBJ1-1, with TRBD1 as a possible D gene (5 bases). V was shortened by 1 base and J by 3 bases, with 18 bases between the two germline ends. CDR1 and CDR2 (germline): MNHNS, SASEGT. The CDR3 contains 17 residues. The CDR3 sequence is CASSEDDSRIGYTEAFF. The CDR3 DNA sequence: TGTGCCAGCAGTGAAGACGACAGCAGGATCGGGTACACTGAAGCTTTCTTT.

This chain joins TRBV4-1 and TRBJ1-2; 7 positions agree with TRBD1. The CDR3 is 15 amino acids. Germline V gene lookup returns CDR1 MGHRA and CDR2 YSYEKL. Trimming cost V 0 bases and J 8 bases; bases outside gene matches: 9. The CDR3 sequence is CASSQDGGGARGYTF. The CDR3 nucleotides read TGCGCCAGCAGCCAAGATGGAGGGGGCGCGAGGGGCTACACCTTC.

The gene calls are TRBV30 and TRBJ1-1; D gene uncertain. Trimming pared 4 bases from V and 7 bases from J, leaving 13 bases between. From germline, CDR1 is GTSNPN and CDR2 SVGIG (reference sequence). The CDR3 length is 12 residues. This chain's CDR3 is CAWIPTGVEAFF. DNA of the CDR3: TGTGCCTGGATACCGACCGGGGTTGAAGCTTTCTTT.

V usage is TRBV19 and J usage is TRBJ2-2; D might be TRBD2 (5 bases). The ends were cut back, 0 bases at V and 1 base at J, with 9 bases in the middle. CDR3 length: 16 amino acids. The germline gives CDR1 LNHDA, CDR2 SQIVND (reference sequence). This chain's CDR3 is CASSIEEGLNTGELFF. The DNA of the CDR3 is TGTGCCAGTAGTATAGAAGAGGGATTGAACACCGGGGAGCTGTTTTTT.

The V call is TRBV6-5, the J call TRBJ2-7, with a tentative D call TRBD2 (5 bases). Germline-derived CDR1 and CDR2 are MNHEY and SVGAGI. The CDR3 sequence is 12 residues long. V was trimmed by 9 bases and J by 0 bases, leaving 9 bases between them. The CDR3: CASWTLSYEQYF. DNA for the CDR3: TGTGCCAGTTGGACTCTCTCCTACGAGCAGTACTTC.

This chain joins TRBV5-1 and TRBJ2-3, with TRBD2 matching over 13 bases. Germline CDR1 and CDR2: SGHRS and YFSETQ. J gave up 3 bases and V 4 bases, and 8 bases lay outside the gene matches. The CDR3 is 17 residues long. CDR3 region: CASSSGLAGVGTDTQYF. The CDR3 DNA reads TGCGCCAGCAGCAGCGGACTAGCGGGAGTGGGGACAGATACGCAGTATTTT. The full variable domain, rest sourced from reference TRBV5-1 and TRBJ2-3, is KAGVTQTPRYLIKTRGQQVTLSCSPISGHRSVSWYQQTPGQGLQFLFEYFSETQRNKGNFPGRFSGRQFSNSRSEMNVSTLELGDSALYLCASSSGLAGVGTDTQYFGPGTRLTVL.